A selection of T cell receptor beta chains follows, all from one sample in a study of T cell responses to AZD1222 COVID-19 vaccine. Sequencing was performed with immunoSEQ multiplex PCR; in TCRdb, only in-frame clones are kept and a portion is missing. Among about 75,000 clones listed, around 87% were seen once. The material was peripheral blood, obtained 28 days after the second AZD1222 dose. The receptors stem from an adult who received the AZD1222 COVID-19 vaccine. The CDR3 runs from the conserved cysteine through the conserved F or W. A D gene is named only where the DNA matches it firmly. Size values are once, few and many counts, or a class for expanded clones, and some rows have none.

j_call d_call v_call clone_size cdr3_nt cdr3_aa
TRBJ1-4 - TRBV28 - TGTGCCAGCAGCCCAGGTGGGAACCCCGCAACTAATGAAAAACTGTTTTTT CASSPGGNPATNEKLFF
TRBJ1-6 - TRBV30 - TGTGCCTGGAGAACAGTCGGTTCACCCCTCCACTTT CAWRTVGSPLHF
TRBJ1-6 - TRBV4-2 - TGTGCCAGCAGCCAGAGGAGAGCAGGACAGACCCATTCACCCCTCCACTTT CASSQRRAGQTHSPLHF
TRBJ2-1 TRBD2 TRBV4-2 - TGTGCCAGCAGGCAAGGGGGCGGGACTAGCGGGGCGAGGGAGCAGTTCTTC CASRQGGGTSGAREQFF
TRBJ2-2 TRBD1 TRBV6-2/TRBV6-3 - TGTGCCAGCAGTCGACAGGGGCCGGAGGGCGGGGAGCTGTTTTTT CASSRQGPEGGELFF
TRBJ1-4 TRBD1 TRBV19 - TGTGCCAGTAGTATGGGTCGGACAGGGTCTGCAACTAATGAAAAACTGTTTTTT CASSMGRTGSATNEKLFF
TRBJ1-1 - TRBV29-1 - TGCAGCGTTGGGACGAACACTGAAGCTTTCTTT CSVGTNTEAFF
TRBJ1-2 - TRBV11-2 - TGTGCCAGCAGCCTCGGACAGAGCAGTGGCTACACCTTC CASSLGQSSGYTF
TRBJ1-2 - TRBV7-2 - TGTGCCAGCAGCTTAGGGACAAACTATGGCTACACCTTC CASSLGTNYGYTF
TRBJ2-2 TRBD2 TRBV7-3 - TGTGCCAGCAGCTACAGCCGGGGGGCCGGGGAGCTGTTTTTT CASSYSRGAGELFF
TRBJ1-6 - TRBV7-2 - TGTGCCAGCAGCTTAGGGGCCGGGGGTAATTCACCCCTCCACTTT CASSLGAGGNSPLHF
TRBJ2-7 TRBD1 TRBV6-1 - TGTGCCAGCAGTGAGTACAACAGGGGGTACAACGAGCAGTACTTC CASSEYNRGYNEQYF
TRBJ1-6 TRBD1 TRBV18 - TGTGCCAGCTCACCGGGACAGGGAAATTCACCCCTCCACTTT CASSPGQGNSPLHF
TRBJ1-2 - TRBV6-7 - TGTGCCAGCAGTTACAACGGCAGGGAAGGCTATGGCTACACCTTC CASSYNGREGYGYTF
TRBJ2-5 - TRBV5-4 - TGTGCCAGCAGCTTGGATGCCACCGGAAGGGAGACCCAGTACTTC CASSLDATGRETQYF
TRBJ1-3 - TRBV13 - TGTGCCAGCAGCGTAGTGGGGGCTGGAAACACCATATATTTT CASSVVGAGNTIYF
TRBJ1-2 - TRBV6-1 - TGTGCCAGCAGTGAAGCGGGGGTCCCTAACTATGGCTACACCTTC CASSEAGVPNYGYTF
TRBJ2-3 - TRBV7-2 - TGTGCCAGCAGCCTTCAGGTCCCAGATACGCAGTATTTT CASSLQVPDTQYF
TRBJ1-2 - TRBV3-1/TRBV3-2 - TGTGCCAGCAGCCAAGGGTCTTGGGTCAGGAACGACTTTCGCTATGGCTACACCTTC CASSQGSWVRNDFRYGYTF
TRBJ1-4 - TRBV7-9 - TGTGCCAGCAGCTCAGGCCGGGGGCGCGGGGAGGAAAAACTGTTTTTT CASSSGRGRGEEKLFF
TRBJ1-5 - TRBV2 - TGTGCCAGCAGGGGGAACGCGGAAAATCAGCCCCAGCATTTT CASRGNAENQPQHF
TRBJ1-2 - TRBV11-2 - TGTGCCAGCGGGACCCGATACAGGGACCCCTATGGCTACACCTTC CASGTRYRDPYGYTF
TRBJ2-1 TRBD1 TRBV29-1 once TGCAGCGTGGGGACAGGAAGCTCCTACAATGAGCAGTTCTTC CSVGTGSSYNEQFF
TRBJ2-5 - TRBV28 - TGTGCCAGCAGTTTACGTGAGACCCAGTACTTC CASSLRETQYF
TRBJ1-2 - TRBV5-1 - TGCGCCAGCAGACGTCGCGCGGAGCTAGGTGGCTACACCTTC CASRRRAELGGYTF
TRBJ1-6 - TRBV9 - TGTGCCAGCAGCACGGAACAGAATTCACCCCTCCACTTT CASSTEQNSPLHF
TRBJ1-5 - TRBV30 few TGTGCCTGGAGTGTAGGAGTCGGGACGGTGAAGCAGCCCCAGCATTTT CAWSVGVGTVKQPQHF
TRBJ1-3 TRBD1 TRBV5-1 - TGCGCCAGCAGCCAGGACAGGGGCGGAAACACCATATATTTT CASSQDRGGNTIYF
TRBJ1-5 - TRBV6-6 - TGTGCCAGCAGGGATGACACTTTTTATAGCAATCAGCCCCAGCATTTT CASRDDTFYSNQPQHF
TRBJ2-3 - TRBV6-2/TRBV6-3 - TGTGCCAGCAGTTTTGGGTCCCTCACGGTGGATACGCAGTATTTT CASSFGSLTVDTQYF
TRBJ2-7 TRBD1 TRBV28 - TGTGCCAGCTCTCGGGACAGGGGTCCCTACGAGCAGTACTTC CASSRDRGPYEQYF